Below are 9 T cell receptor beta chains sequenced from a single sample in a study of cytomegalovirus exposure and HLA in healthy donors. Data came from immunoSEQ multiplex PCR; TCRdb stores just in-frame clones and leaves some out. The table has 250,000 to 400,000 clones, roughly 90% seen once. The sequenced sample consisted of PBMCs. Every receptor here comes from a man aged 30 to 45 in good health and CMV-seronegative.

The chain links TRBV7-9 to TRBJ1-2, with TRBD1 as a possible D gene (5 bases). The germline CDR1 and CDR2 sequences are SEHNR and FQNEAQ (reference sequence). V was cut by 3 bases and J by 2 bases, with 10 bases left in between. This CDR3 is 14 amino acids long. CDR3 protein: CASSLAGMNYGYTF. The DNA for the CDR3 is TGTGCCAGCAGCTTGGCAGGGATGAACTATGGCTACACCTTC.

This clone has only one observation. J is TRBJ1-4 and V is TRBV6-5; TRBD1 matches at 8 bases. The germline V gene has CDR1 MNHEY and CDR2 SVGAGI. The J segment lost 7 bases and the V segment lost 2 bases, leaving 9 bases of the junction unmatched. The CDR3 runs 16 residues. CDR3 loop: CASSYTHGQGFEKLFF. The CDR3 nucleotides are TGTGCCAGCAGTTACACGCACGGACAGGGTTTTGAAAAACTGTTTTTT.

The chain employs TRBV6-5 and TRBJ1-3, with D uncertain. V gave up 0 bases and J gave up 4 bases, with 10 bases separating them. The germline gives CDR1 MNHEY, CDR2 SVGAGI. This CDR3 is 15 amino acids long. The CDR3 loop reads CASSYSEMAGNTIYF. CDR3 bases: TGTGCCAGCAGTTACTCGGAGATGGCCGGAAACACCATATATTTT.

The chain uses TRBV7-9 and TRBJ2-5; 10 nucleotides line up with TRBD2. CDR3 length: 16 amino acids. J gave up 2 bases and V 5 bases, and 8 bases lay outside the gene matches. The germline gives CDR1 SEHNR, CDR2 FQNEAQ (reference sequence). The DNA of the CDR3 is TGTGCCAGCAGCCCAAGCGGGGGGGCCTTTCAAGAGACCCAGTACTTC. It encodes CASSPSGGAFQETQYF.

DNA for the CDR3: TGCGCCAGCAGCTCTGGGGGGTATAATGAAAAACTGTTTTTT. It is translated as CASSSGGYNEKLFF. The rearrangement links TRBV5-1 to TRBJ1-4; D perhaps matches TRBD1 (5 bases). Germline V gene data show CDR1 as SGHRS and CDR2 as YFSETQ. This CDR3 spans 14 amino acids. Trimming removed 3 bases at V and 4 bases at J, with 10 bases between.

This clone occurred once. The chain joins TRBV15 to TRBJ2-1; 9 positions match TRBD2. With V trimmed by 0 bases and J by 5 bases, 20 bases remained unmatched. Germline values: CDR1 LNHNV, CDR2 YYDKDF (reference sequence). This CDR3 has 21 residues. The CDR3 region has the DNA TGTGCCACCAGCAGAGATTCTTCCCTCCCGAAAGCGGGGGGACCTCACAATGAGCAGTTCTTC. Protein: CATSRDSSLPKAGGPHNEQFF.

The rearrangement links TRBV27 to TRBJ2-7; 7 bases match TRBD1. The CDR3 is 12 residues long. Trimming took 5 bases from V and 4 from J; bases not matched to a gene: 2. The germline gives CDR1 MNHEY, CDR2 SMNVEV (reference sequence). The CDR3 is CASSPTGYEQYF. CDR3 sequence (DNA): TGTGCCAGCAGTCCGACAGGGTACGAGCAGTACTTC.

The V call is TRBV2, the J call TRBJ1-4; 7 positions agree with TRBD1. V shed 5 bases, J shed 4 bases, and the junction held 4 bases outside the gene matches. Germline CDR1 and CDR2: SNHLY and FYNNEI. This CDR3 has 14 residues. The DNA of the CDR3 is TGTGCCAGCAGTCGACAGGGCCTTAATGAAAAACTGTTTTTT. This encodes CASSRQGLNEKLFF.

This rearrangement joins TRBV6-1 to TRBJ1-5; no firm D call. The CDR3 loop spans 15 amino acids. Germline V gene sequence: CDR1 MNHNS, CDR2 SASEGT. Trimming shortened V by 0 bases and J by 0 bases, and 6 bases separated the two germline ends. This CDR3 reads CASSEAGYSNQPQHF. The DNA for the CDR3 is TGTGCCAGCAGTGAAGCCGGGTATAGCAATCAGCCCCAGCATTTT.